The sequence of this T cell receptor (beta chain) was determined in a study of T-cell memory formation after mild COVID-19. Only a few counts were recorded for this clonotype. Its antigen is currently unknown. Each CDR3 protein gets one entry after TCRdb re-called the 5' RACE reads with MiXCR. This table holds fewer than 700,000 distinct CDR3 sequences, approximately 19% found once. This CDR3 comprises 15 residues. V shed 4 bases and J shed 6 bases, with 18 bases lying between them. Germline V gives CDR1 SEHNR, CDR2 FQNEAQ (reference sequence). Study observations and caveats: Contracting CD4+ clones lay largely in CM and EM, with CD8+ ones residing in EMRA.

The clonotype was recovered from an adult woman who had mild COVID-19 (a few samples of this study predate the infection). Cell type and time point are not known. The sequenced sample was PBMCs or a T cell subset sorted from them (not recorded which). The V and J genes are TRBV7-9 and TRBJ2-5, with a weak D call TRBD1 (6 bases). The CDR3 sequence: CASSSVHRDVQTQYF. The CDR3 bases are TGTGCCAGCAGCTCCGTACACAGGGACGTGCAGACCCAGTACTTC.